This paragraph covers one T cell receptor beta chain sequence. No antigen is known for it. CDR1 and CDR2 from the germline V gene are SGHRS and YFSETQ. The junction had 3 bases not matched to a gene; V was cut back by 0 bases and J by 4 bases. This CDR3 spans 15 amino acids. These data come from a study of response to subunit inactivated influenza vaccine. Study outcomes and limitations: Authors suggested few new T cells are recruited by each seasonal influenza vaccination.

TCRdb re-derived calls from the RT-PCR reads in MiXCR, one entry per CDR3 protein. The sample includes hundreds of thousands of distinct CDR3 sequences, 12% seen only once; the top ten take 10%. V and J are TRBV5-1 and TRBJ2-2; 7 positions agree with TRBD1. The sample consisted of PBMCs from blood, taken on the day of vaccination. This sequence originates from a man aged 45-60 years who received an inactivated influenza vaccine. The CDR3 DNA is TGCGCCAGCAGCTTGGAACAGGGGAGCACCGGGGAGCTGTTTTTT. Its translation is CASSLEQGSTGELFF.